This TCR beta chain comes out of a study of T cells after yellow fever vaccination (dated by TCRdb to between 2017 and 2020). The study in broad terms: Libraries from fractions with low cell numbers were prepared with the SMART-Seq v4 Ultra Low Input RNA kit. Two healthy male donors, one aged 18 to 30 and one aged 30 to 40 years, made up the cohort. Blood samples were taken at several timepoints before and after primary and secondary immunization, and bulk PBMC replicates and cell subsets were isolated. To follow T-cell clones before and after primary and booster YFV17D yellow fever vaccination, bulk TCR alpha and beta repertoires were sequenced over time.

The label giving this sample's treatment or condition can be read as: live attenuated yellow fever vaccine strain. Two biological replicates of bulk PBMCs were collected at each blood-draw timepoint. A standard Ficoll-Paque protocol was used to isolate PBMCs from peripheral blood. TriZol was used to extract RNA from bulk PBMCs, from CD4 and CD8 fractions, and from dextramer-positive and dextramer-negative fractions. CDR1 and CDR2, per the germline V gene (reference sequence), are DFQATT and SNEGSKA. Reading from cysteine to phenylalanine, the CDR3 counts 14 amino acids. Here the CDR3 DNA is all that survives: 42 bases in frame from base 1. At the junction V is shortened by 5 bases and J by 8 bases; bases outside the gene matches: 14. Study-wide findings and limitations: Computational filtering was needed because FACS-sorted repertoires could contain abundant contaminating clonotypes from the bulk population. The study included only a couple of donors, which limits how far the findings can be generalized. The secondary T-cell response was weaker than the primary response but faster, peaking on day 5 instead of day 15. Most clones expanded after primary vaccination (approximately 96% of CD4 and roughly 90% of CD8) were re-detected after the booster, suggesting that broad memory maintenance occurred. A small share of clonotypes occurred in both CD4 and CD8 compartments, likely arising from convergent recombination.

About this clonotype: No antigen is known for it. No base-level quality is on record; no much larger clone is a single base apart.

TCR cDNA was synthesized by 5'RACE template switching, which introduced a universal primer site and unique molecular identifiers. Priming of cDNA synthesis was performed from both the TCR alpha and TCR beta constant segments. Two PCR steps were used to amplify libraries, with sample barcodes and sequencing adapters being added in the second step. Sequencing of libraries was done on Illumina HiSeq 2500 (2x100 bp) or NovaSeq (2x150 bp). As for the original processing: Demultiplexing of reads and collapsing into UMI consensus sequences were performed with MIGEC, and V(D)J alignment was carried out with MiXCR. Vaccine-responding clonotypes were defined with edgeR using replicate PBMC samples, requiring FDR below 0.01 and a log2 fold change above 5 up to day 15. Each bulk clonotype was labeled CD4 or CD8 based on which sequenced repertoire, CD4 or CD8, contained the clonotype at higher abundance. TCRdb itself trimmed the public reads at Q25 with fastp, ran MiXCR and retained productive beta chains. Entries are consolidated by CDR3 protein sequence, retaining the most common genes and DNA. The V and J calls, along with clone size, are taken from TCRdb and not from the paper's own processing. The table for this sample lists hundreds of thousands of distinct CDR3 sequences; approximately 12% of them were counted only once. Of the sample, roughly an eighth falls within the top ten clones.

This clonotype was sampled from a man aged 25-45 years who received the YFV17D yellow fever vaccine. Material: PBMCs, obtained on the day of the yellow fever booster vaccination. The chain links TRBV20-1 with TRBJ1-2, with TRBD1 identical over 7 junction bases. The CDR3 sequence is CSASEQGQKGGYTF. Here is the DNA: TGCAGTGCTTCAGAACAGGGGCAAAAAGGGGGCTACACCTTC.